This TCR beta chain stems from a study of OX40 agonist ivuxolimab in advanced cancers. The protocol was immunoSEQ multiplex PCR, while the TCRdb copy is restricted to in-frame clones and leaves out a portion. The sample has approximately 20,000 clones, about four fifths seen once. The TCR sequence derives from an adult with an advanced solid tumor such as melanoma, head and neck, liver or kidney cancer. Material: CD4+ or CD8+ T cells sorted from blood, obtained in a trial of the OX40 agonist ivuxolimab.

CDR3 region: CASTPLEGVTEAFF. The CDR3 DNA reads TGTGCCAGCACCCCCCTCGAAGGGGTAACTGAAGCTTTCTTT. V and J are TRBV6-5 and TRBJ1-1; D is possibly TRBD1 (5 bases). The CDR3 loop spans 14 amino acids. CDR1 and CDR2 from the germline V gene are MNHEY and SVGAGI. V was shortened by 7 bases and J by 5 bases, with 17 bases between the two germline ends.